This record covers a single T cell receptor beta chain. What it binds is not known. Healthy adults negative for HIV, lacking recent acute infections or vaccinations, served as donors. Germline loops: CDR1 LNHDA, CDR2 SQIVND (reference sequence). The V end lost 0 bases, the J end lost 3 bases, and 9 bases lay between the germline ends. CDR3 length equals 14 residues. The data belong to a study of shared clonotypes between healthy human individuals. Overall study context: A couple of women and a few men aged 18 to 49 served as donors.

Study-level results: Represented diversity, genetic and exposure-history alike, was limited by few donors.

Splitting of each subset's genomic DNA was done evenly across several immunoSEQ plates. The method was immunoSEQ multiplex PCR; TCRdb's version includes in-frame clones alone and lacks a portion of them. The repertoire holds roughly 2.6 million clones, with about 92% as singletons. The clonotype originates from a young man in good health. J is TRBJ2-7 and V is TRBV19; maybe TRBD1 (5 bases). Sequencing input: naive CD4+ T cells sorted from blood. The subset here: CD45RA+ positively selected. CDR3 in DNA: TGTGCCAGTAGTATAGATCCAGGGAACTACGAGCAGTACTTC. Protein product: CASSIDPGNYEQYF. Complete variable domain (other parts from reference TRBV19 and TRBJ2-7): DGGITQSPKYLFRKEGQNVTLSCEQNLNHDAMYWYRQDPGQGLRLIYYSQIVNDFQKGDIAEGYSVSREKKESFPLTVTSAQKNPTAFYLCASSIDPGNYEQYFGPGTRLTVT.